This T cell receptor beta chain comes out of a study of CXCR3-negative and CXCR3-positive naive CD8 T cells. Background on the study: Sequencing yielded 120 million to 150 million TRB reads, roughly 1.5 +/- 0.3 million per library. The study's findings and limits: For CXCR3-positive naive cells, TRB CDR3s were more hydrophobic than those of CXCR3-negative naive cells. Diversity proved comparably high across both naive subsets and much lower in memory CD8+ cells.

Details on this clonotype: Antigen unknown.

It was by 5' RACE with UMI labels that the TRB cDNA libraries were prepared. From its re-call of the 5' RACE reads, TCRdb lists each CDR3 protein once, without DNA. The data include approximately 88,000 distinct CDR3 sequences; the top ten clones carry less than 0.6%. Sequenced input: naive CXCR3+ CD8+ T cells from blood. As for subset: CD45RO-CCR7+CD27+CD95- naive CD8+ T cells expressing CXCR3 (TNR3+). This TCR was recovered from a human donor in good health. Some clones in this sample may be carry-over from other donors' samples.

The CDR3 sequence: CASSQDGEQGKPQPQHF. The chain couples TRBV4-3 to TRBJ1-5; checking the TCRdb D call of TRBD1 is not possible without DNA. CDR1 is LGHNA and CDR2 is YSLEER in the germline V gene. The CDR3 runs 17 residues.